This entry lists 6 T cell receptor beta chains sequenced from one sample in a study of CD8+CD57+ T cells in acquired aplastic anemia. According to the study, genomic DNA was the template for TCR beta VDJ and CDR3 profiling. TCRdb processed the reads anew with MiXCR; each CDR3 protein has one entry. The table includes tens of thousands of distinct CDR3 sequences, around three quarters detected once. Material for sequencing was sorted CD4+, CD8+, or CD8+CD57+ T cells (not recorded which) from PBMCs. The receptors shown here come from a human donor in good health, serving as a control.

This chain uses TRBV20-1 with TRBJ2-7, with 12 bases identical to TRBD2. J gave up 0 bases and V 2 bases, and 5 bases lay outside the gene matches. CDR3 length: 16 residues. Germline lookup yields CDR1 DFQATT and CDR2 SNEGSKA (reference sequence). The CDR3 is CSARSLTSGSSYEQYF. In DNA, the CDR3 is TGCAGTGCTAGATCCCTGACTAGCGGGAGCTCCTACGAGCAGTACTTC.

V usage is TRBV24-1 and J usage is TRBJ2-2, with D unresolved. CDR1 is KGHDR, CDR2 SFDVKD, per germline. Trimming took off 0 bases at V and 7 bases at J, with 11 bases between the two ends. This CDR3 has 15 residues. CDR3 sequence: CATSDLRRLGGELFF. CDR3 DNA sequence: TGTGCCACCAGTGATTTGCGAAGACTTGGCGGGGAGCTGTTTTTT.

This chain uses TRBV2 with TRBJ2-1; tentative D call: TRBD2 (5 bases). V was trimmed by 6 bases and J by 1 base, leaving 7 bases between them. The CDR3 is 13 residues long. Germline V lookup: CDR1 SNHLY, CDR2 FYNNEI. CDR3 loop: CASRAVSYNEQFF. The CDR3 DNA follows: TGTGCCAGCAGAGCGGTATCCTACAATGAGCAGTTCTTC.

V usage is TRBV2 and J usage is TRBJ1-2; 7 positions agree with TRBD1. Germline trimming cut 6 bases from V and 7 bases from J; bases unmatched to any gene: 2. This CDR3 spans 11 amino acids. In germline, CDR1 is SNHLY, CDR2 FYNNEI. CDR3 DNA: TGTGCCAGCAGCGACAGGGCTGGCTACACCTTC. Its translation: CASSDRAGYTF.

The chain carries TRBV3-1 and TRBJ2-7; weak D call: TRBD1 (6 bases). Germline V gives CDR1 LGHDT, CDR2 YNNKEL (reference sequence). Deletions cut 1 base from V and 6 bases from J, with 10 bases between. This CDR3 contains 13 residues. For the CDR3, the DNA is TGTGCCAGCAGCCAAGCACAGGGAGCCGAGCAGTACTTC. This encodes CASSQAQGAEQYF.

This clonotype was recorded many times. The chain combines TRBV12-3 or TRBV12-4 with TRBJ2-4; D perhaps matches TRBD2 (6 bases). Trimming took off 6 bases at V and 5 bases at J, with 14 bases between the two ends. There are 14 residues in the CDR3. The DNA for the CDR3 is TGTGCCAGCAGCCCCAGCGGAGGGGAAAACATTCAGTACTTC. The encoded protein is CASSPSGGENIQYF.